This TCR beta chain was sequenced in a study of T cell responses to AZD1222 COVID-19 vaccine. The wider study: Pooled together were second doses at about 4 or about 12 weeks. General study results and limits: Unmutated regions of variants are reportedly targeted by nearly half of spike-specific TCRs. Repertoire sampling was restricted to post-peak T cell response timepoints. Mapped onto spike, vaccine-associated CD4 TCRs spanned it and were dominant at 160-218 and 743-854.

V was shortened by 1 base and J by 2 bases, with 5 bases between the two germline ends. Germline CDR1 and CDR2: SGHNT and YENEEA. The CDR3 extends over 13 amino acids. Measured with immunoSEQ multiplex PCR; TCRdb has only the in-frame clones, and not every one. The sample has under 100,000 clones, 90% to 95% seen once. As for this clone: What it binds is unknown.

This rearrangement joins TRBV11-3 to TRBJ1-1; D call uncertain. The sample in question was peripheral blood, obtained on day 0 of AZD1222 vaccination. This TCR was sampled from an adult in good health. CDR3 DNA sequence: TGTGCCAGCAGCTTAGGGGGAAACACTGAAGCTTTCTTT. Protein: CASSLGGNTEAFF.